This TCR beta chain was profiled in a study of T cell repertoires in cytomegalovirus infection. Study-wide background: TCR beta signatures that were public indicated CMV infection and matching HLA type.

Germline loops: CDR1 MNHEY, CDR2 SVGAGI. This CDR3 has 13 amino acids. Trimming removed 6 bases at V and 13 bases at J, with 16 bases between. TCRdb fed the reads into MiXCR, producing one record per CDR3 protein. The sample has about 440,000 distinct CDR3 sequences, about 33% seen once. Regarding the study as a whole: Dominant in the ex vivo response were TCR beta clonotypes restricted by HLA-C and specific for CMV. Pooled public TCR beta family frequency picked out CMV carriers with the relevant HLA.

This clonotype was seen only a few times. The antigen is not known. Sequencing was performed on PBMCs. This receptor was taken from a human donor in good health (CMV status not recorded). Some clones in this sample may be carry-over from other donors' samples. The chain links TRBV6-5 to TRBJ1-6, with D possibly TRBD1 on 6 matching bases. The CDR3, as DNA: TGTGCCAGCAGACGGGACACCGGGGCCCCCCTCCACTTT. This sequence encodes CASRRDTGAPLHF.